Below are 8 T cell receptor beta chains sequenced from a single sample in a study of graft-versus-host responses after intestinal transplantation. The protocol was immunoSEQ multiplex PCR, while the TCRdb copy is restricted to in-frame clones and leaves out a portion. This sample has about 100,000 clones; 85% to 95% occur once, and the top ten carry approximately 5.5%. Their specific antigens are unknown. Sample: unstimulated CD8+ T cells sorted from spleen or lymph node cells, taken before intestinal transplant. These receptor sequences come from a human donor who received an intestinal transplant.

The rearrangement uses TRBV27 and TRBJ2-5; D unresolved. Trimming stripped 3 bases from V and 6 bases from J, with 11 bases between. CDR3 length equals 13 residues. Germline assignment: CDR1 MNHEY and CDR2 SMNVEV (reference sequence). The DNA of the CDR3 is TGTGCCAGCAGTTTTGGGTCAGAACAGACCCAGTACTTC. Translation gives CASSFGSEQTQYF.

The gene calls are TRBV6-1 and TRBJ2-1; 9 bases line up with TRBD1. CDR3 length: 15 amino acids. After removal of 2 bases from V and 7 bases from J, the junction contained 6 bases not matched to a gene. CDR1 is MNHNS, CDR2 SASEGT, per germline. CDR3 loop: CASSENPGTGNEQFF. The CDR3 DNA follows: TGTGCCAGCAGTGAAAACCCAGGGACAGGGAATGAGCAGTTCTTC.

The chain is built from TRBV7-3 and TRBJ2-1, with a tentative D call TRBD2 (6 bases). Trimming pared 1 base from V and 0 bases from J, leaving 13 bases between. CDR1 and CDR2 from the germline V gene are SGHTA and FQGTGA. This CDR3 comprises 17 residues. CDR3 region: CASSLRGSGYSYNEQFF. CDR3 DNA: TGTGCCAGCAGCTTAAGGGGTAGCGGCTACTCCTACAATGAGCAGTTCTTC.

The V call is TRBV5-4, the J call TRBJ2-5, with D hard to call. Germline V gene sequence: CDR1 SGHNT, CDR2 YYREEE (reference sequence). The CDR3 runs to 14 residues. Between the trimmed V and J ends, which lost 1 base and 1 base, there was a span of 8 bases. The CDR3 loop reads CASSLLEPQETQYF. The CDR3 DNA sequence: TGTGCCAGCAGCTTGTTGGAGCCCCAAGAGACCCAGTACTTC. Variable domain in full (rest from reference TRBV5-4 and TRBJ2-5): ETGVTQSPTHLIKTRGQQVTLRCSSQSGHNTVSWYQQALGQGPQFIFQYYREEENGRGNFPPRFSGLQFPNYSSELNVNALELDDSALYLCASSLLEPQETQYFGPGTRLLVL.

The chain uses TRBV5-1 and TRBJ2-3; unclear D gene. There are 15 residues in the CDR3. The ends were cut back, 3 bases at V and 1 base at J, with 12 bases in the middle. Germline V CDR1 and CDR2: SGHRS, YFSETQ. CDR3 DNA sequence: TGCGCCAGCAGCTCGGCCGAGGATGGCACAGATACGCAGTATTTT. Protein product: CASSSAEDGTDTQYF.

The CDR3 region has the DNA TGTGCCAGCAGCTTTTGGGGAGGATGGACCTACGAGCAGTACTTC. It encodes CASSFWGGWTYEQYF. The gene calls are TRBV5-6 and TRBJ2-7; the D gene is possibly TRBD2 (6 bases). There are 15 residues in the CDR3. Trimming cost V 2 bases and J 2 bases, with 14 bases left between them. CDR1 and CDR2 from the germline V gene are SGHDT and YYEEEE.

This chain joins TRBV5-4 and TRBJ2-1, with 8 bases fitting TRBD2. J was trimmed by 0 bases and V by 4 bases; bases with no gene match: 3. The germline gives CDR1 SGHNT, CDR2 YYREEE (reference sequence). The CDR3 is 15 residues long. The CDR3 sequence is CASSPGLASYNEQFF. CDR3 nucleotide sequence: TGTGCCAGCAGCCCCGGACTAGCCTCCTACAATGAGCAGTTCTTC.

The gene calls are TRBV2 and TRBJ1-3, with D unresolved. The CDR3 runs to 13 residues. CDR1 and CDR2 (germline): SNHLY, FYNNEI. V lost 1 base to trimming and J lost 6 bases, with 7 bases between them. CDR3 sequence reads: CASSEEGLNTIYF. As DNA, the CDR3 is TGTGCCAGCAGTGAAGAAGGGTTAAACACCATATATTTT.